This T cell receptor beta chain was retrieved from a study of T cells in Graves' hyperthyroidism and ophthalmopathy. Study in general: The authors collected peripheral blood at initial diagnosis, before any treatment. Whole-study findings and limits: Blood also contained most expanded thyroid clonotypes above 0.001. Progression to ophthalmopathy was predicted a median of 6.5 months early.

The germline gives CDR1 SQVTM, CDR2 ANQGSEA. V shed 0 bases and J shed 1 base, with 13 bases lying between them. The CDR3 consists of 15 residues. There are many counts of this clonotype. Its target is unknown. The source material, RNA transcripts, was used to amplify TCR beta CDR3 regions. HTBI primers drove first-round RT-PCR of the TCR CDR3. TCRdb re-derived calls from the multiplex PCR reads in MiXCR, one entry per CDR3 protein. The repertoire holds about 520,000 distinct CDR3 sequences, with approximately 25% as singletons. Material: blood. This sequence was found in a woman in her twenties or thirties with Graves' ophthalmopathy. The genes are TRBV29-1 and TRBJ2-7; D could derive from TRBD1 or TRBD2 (5 bases each). The CDR3 nucleotides read TGCAGCGTTGAAGATCAGAGGGGCGGGTCCTACGAGCAGTACTTC. Translating gives CSVEDQRGGSYEQYF.